Detailed here is one TCR beta chain. This clonotype was counted a few times. What this receptor recognizes is not known. No base-level quality is on record; no much larger clone is a single base apart. The instrument given in TCRdb is Illumina HiSeq 1500. The public sequencing data were trimmed at Q25 with fastp and processed into clonotypes with MiXCR by TCRdb, which kept only in-frame beta chains. Every CDR3 protein is listed once, alongside the most common genes and DNA of its rows. Recorded for this sample are roughly 250,000 distinct CDR3 sequences; approximately 13% of them occurred a single time. Of the sample, 1.5% to 2% falls within the top ten clones. The sample comes from a study of T cell repertoires in cytomegalovirus infection (dated by TCRdb to the late 2010s). Broadly, across the study: Donor HLA type was relevant to the analysis, because carriage of CMV infection together with the matching HLA type was indicated by public TCR beta signatures.

Here is what the overall study found, with its caveats: In both this cohort and an independent approximately 370-donor cohort, the cumulative frequency of public TCR beta family members distinguished carriers of CMV infection plus the relevant HLA type. In the ex vivo response, HLA-C-restricted CMV-specific TCR beta clonotypes were dominant, and in two of eight donors the single most frequent clonotype came from this HLA-C-restricted group.

The CDR3 measures 13 amino acids from cysteine to phenylalanine. Only the CDR3 DNA stays, 39 bases, in frame from base 1. Clipping removes 8 bases from V and 4 bases from J, with 4 as the unmatched junction base count. CDR1 LNHDA and CDR2 SQIVND were looked up in the germline V gene (reference sequence). The sequence came from a human donor in good health (CMV status not recorded). Some clones in this sample may be carry-over from other donors' samples. Sequenced sample: PBMCs. The chain is encoded by TRBV19 joined to TRBJ2-7; TRBD2 aligns with 11 central bases. Here is the DNA: TGTGCCAGTGGACGACTAGCGGGGTACGAGCAGTACTTC. It specifies CASGRLAGYEQYF.